This record covers a single T cell receptor beta chain. The CDR3 runs to 14 residues. The germline CDR1 and CDR2 sequences are MNHEY and SVGAGI. The ends lost 6 bases at V and 6 bases at J; junction bases unmatched: 4. The data are from a study of blood T cell repertoires in COVID-19. Study as a whole: Acute-phase and convalescent COVID-19 samples originated in the United States, Italy and Spain. PBMCs, B-cell-depleted T cells, or T cells were the source of the cDNA or gDNA that made up the material.

In the source study's methods: Quantification of nucleated cells was approximated via reference gene primer amplification. Libraries were prepared by immunoSEQ multiplex PCR; TCRdb keeps only in-frame clonotypes and omits some of them. V, J and clone size derive from that table, while D and trimming were established from the DNA sequence. The table has 200,000 to 300,000 clones, roughly 84% seen once. The chain links TRBV6-5 to TRBJ2-1; 11 positions agree with TRBD2. The sequencing input was peripheral blood. The sequence was obtained from a woman aged 40 to 49 who had recovered from COVID-19. CDR3 protein: CASSLAGGFNEQFF. The CDR3 DNA reads as TGTGCCAGCAGCTTAGCGGGGGGGTTCAATGAGCAGTTCTTC.